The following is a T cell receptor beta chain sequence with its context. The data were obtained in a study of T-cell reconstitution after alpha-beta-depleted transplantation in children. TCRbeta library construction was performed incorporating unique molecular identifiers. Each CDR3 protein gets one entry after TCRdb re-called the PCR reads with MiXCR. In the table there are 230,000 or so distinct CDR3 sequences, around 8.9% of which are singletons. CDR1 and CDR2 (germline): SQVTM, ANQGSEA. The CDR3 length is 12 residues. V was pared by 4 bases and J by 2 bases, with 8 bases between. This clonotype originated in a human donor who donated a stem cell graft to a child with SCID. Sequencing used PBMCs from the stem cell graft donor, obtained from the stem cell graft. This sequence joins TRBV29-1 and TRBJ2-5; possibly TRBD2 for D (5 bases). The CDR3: CSVGEYQETQYF. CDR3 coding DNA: TGCAGCGTTGGGGAGTATCAAGAGACCCAGTACTTC.